The present TCR beta chain was sequenced within a study of T cells in Graves' hyperthyroidism and ophthalmopathy. Background on the study: Specimen type is peripheral blood, collected at initial diagnosis prior to any treatment. Study findings and constraints: Among thyroid clonotypes expanded above 0.001, most also appeared in blood.

CDR3 length: 16 amino acids. Germline lookup yields CDR1 SGHRS and CDR2 YFSETQ. Germline trimming cut 0 bases from V and 7 bases from J; bases unmatched to any gene: 8. Newly diagnosed hyperthyroidism, duration under 2 months, in patients aged 18 to 65. Authors of the study amplified TCR beta CDR3 regions from RNA transcripts. Carried out on the TCR CDR3, a first-round RT-PCR used the HTBI primer set. One entry per CDR3 protein, called by TCRdb with MiXCR from the multiplex PCR reads. Counted here are more than 350,000 distinct CDR3 sequences, roughly 17% occurring once; the ten biggest clones make up 34%. This clonotype was recorded a few times. The antigen is not known.

Material for sequencing was blood. This chain joins TRBV5-1 and TRBJ2-2, with 8 bases lining up with TRBD1. The clonotype originates from a woman aged 25 to 45 with Graves' hyperthyroidism that later progressed to Graves' ophthalmopathy. In DNA form, the CDR3 reads TGCGCCAGCAGCTTGGCTGAGACAGGGGTCATCGGGGAGCTGTTTTTT. The encoded protein is CASSLAETGVIGELFF. Drawing the rest from reference TRBV5-1 and TRBJ2-2, the complete variable domain is KAGVTQTPRYLIKTRGQQVTLSCSPISGHRSVSWYQQTPGQGLQFLFEYFSETQRNKGNFPGRFSGRQFSNSRSEMNVSTLELGDSALYLCASSLAETGVIGELFFGEGSRLTVL.